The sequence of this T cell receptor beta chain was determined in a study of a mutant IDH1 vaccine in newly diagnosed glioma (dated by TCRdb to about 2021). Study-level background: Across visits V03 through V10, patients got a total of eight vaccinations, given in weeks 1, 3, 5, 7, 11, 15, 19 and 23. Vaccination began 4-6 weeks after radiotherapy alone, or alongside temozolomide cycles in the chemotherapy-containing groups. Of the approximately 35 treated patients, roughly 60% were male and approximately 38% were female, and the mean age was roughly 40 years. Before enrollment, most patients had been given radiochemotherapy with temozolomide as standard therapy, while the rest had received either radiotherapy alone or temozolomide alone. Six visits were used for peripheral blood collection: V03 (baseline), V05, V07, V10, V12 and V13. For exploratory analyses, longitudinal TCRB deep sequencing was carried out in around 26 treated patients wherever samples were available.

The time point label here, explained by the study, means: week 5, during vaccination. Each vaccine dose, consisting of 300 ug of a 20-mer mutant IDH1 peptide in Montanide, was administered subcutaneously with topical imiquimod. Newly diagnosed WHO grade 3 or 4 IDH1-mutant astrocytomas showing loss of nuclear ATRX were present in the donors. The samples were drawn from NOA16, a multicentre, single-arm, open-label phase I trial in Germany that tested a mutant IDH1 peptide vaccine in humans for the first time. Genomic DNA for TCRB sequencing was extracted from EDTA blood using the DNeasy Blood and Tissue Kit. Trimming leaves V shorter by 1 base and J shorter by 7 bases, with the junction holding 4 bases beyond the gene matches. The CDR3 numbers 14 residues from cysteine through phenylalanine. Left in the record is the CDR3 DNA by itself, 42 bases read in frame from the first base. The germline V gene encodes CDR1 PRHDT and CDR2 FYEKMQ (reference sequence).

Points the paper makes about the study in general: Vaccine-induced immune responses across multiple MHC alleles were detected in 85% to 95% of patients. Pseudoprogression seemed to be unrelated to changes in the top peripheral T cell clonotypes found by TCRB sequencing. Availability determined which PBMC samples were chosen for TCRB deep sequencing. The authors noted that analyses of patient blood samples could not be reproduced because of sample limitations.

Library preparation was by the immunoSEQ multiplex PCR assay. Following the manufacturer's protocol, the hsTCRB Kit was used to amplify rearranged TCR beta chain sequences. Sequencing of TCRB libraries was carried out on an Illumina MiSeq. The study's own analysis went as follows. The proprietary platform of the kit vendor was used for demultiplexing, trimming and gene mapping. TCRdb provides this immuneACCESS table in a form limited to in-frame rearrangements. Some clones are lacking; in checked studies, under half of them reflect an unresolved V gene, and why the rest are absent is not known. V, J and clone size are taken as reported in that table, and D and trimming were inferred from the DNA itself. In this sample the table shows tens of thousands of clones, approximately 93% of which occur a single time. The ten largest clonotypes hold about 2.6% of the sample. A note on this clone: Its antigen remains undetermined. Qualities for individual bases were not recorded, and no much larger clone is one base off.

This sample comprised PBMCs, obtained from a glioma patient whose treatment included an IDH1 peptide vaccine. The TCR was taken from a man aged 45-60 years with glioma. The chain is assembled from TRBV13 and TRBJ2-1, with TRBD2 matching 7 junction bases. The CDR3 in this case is CASSLETSINEQFF. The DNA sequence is TGTGCCAGCAGCTTAGAGACTAGCATAAATGAGCAGTTCTTC.